Described below is a single T cell receptor beta chain sequence and its context. The protocol was immunoSEQ multiplex PCR, while the TCRdb copy is restricted to in-frame clones and leaves out a portion. The sample carries roughly 70,000 clones, 84% recorded once. The data were taken from a study of control samples from healthy donors and cancer patients. The receptor was isolated from a man aged 45-65 years in good health. The sequenced sample consisted of blood.

CDR3 DNA: TGCGCCAGCAGCGGGATTGAGGGGGCGCAATATGGCTACACCTTC. Protein sequence: CASSGIEGAQYGYTF. The chain recombines TRBV5-1 with TRBJ1-2, with 7 bases identical to TRBD1. CDR1 and CDR2 from the germline V gene are SGHRS and YFSETQ. J gave up 5 bases and V 4 bases, and 11 bases lay outside the gene matches. This CDR3 is 15 amino acids long.